These 10 T cell receptor beta chains share one sample of origin, sequenced in a study of cytomegalovirus exposure and HLA in healthy donors. Primers for the PCR totalled 60 Vbeta and 13 Jbeta. Produced via immunoSEQ multiplex PCR; TCRdb's table is partial and in-frame only. Among 210,000 or so clones, 76% were seen once, and the ten largest hold 0.63%. Sequenced material: PBMCs. These receptors originate from a young man in good health and CMV-seronegative.

This chain connects TRBV19 to TRBJ2-2, with D tentatively TRBD1 (6 bases). Germline lookup yields CDR1 LNHDA and CDR2 SQIVND (reference sequence). Deletions cut 5 bases from V and 0 bases from J, with 10 bases between. This CDR3 has 15 amino acids. The CDR3 bases are TGTGCCAGTAGTCTTTGGACAGCGAACACCGGGGAGCTGTTTTTT. Translating it yields CASSLWTANTGELFF.

This chain connects TRBV4-2 to TRBJ2-3; TRBD2 matches at 10 bases. The CDR3 consists of 15 residues. Germline CDR1 and CDR2: LGHNA and YNFKEQ. The trim removed 3 bases at V and 5 bases at J, leaving 5 bases unmatched. CDR3 sequence: CASSQTSGRLDTQYF. CDR3 DNA: TGTGCCAGCAGCCAGACTAGCGGGCGACTAGATACGCAGTATTTT.

This chain links TRBV7-9 with TRBJ1-6; a weak D match, TRBD1 (5 bases). V lost 3 bases to trimming and J lost 5 bases, with 8 bases between them. CDR1 is SEHNR, CDR2 FQNEAQ, per germline (reference sequence). The CDR3 is 14 residues long. The CDR3 is CASSLGLHNSPLHF. The CDR3 DNA is TGTGCCAGCAGCTTGGGACTGCATAATTCACCCCTCCACTTT.

The chain carries TRBV23-1 and TRBJ1-2; 10 nucleotides align to TRBD1. TRBV23-1 is recorded as an ORF, its role being uncertain. The V and J ends lost 3 bases and 5 bases, in that order; junction bases with no gene match: 9. The CDR3 sequence is 16 residues long. The CDR3 DNA sequence: TGCGCCAGCAGTCACCGGGACAGGGGTGGAGAATATGGCTACACCTTC. Translating gives CASSHRDRGGEYGYTF.

The rearrangement links TRBV19 to TRBJ1-2, with no clear D. The V gene lost 3 bases and the J gene lost 0 bases, with 5 bases spanning the gap. The CDR3 has 13 amino acids. Germline CDR1 reads LNHDA; CDR2 reads SQIVND (reference sequence). CDR3 bases: TGTGCCAGTAGTATGAGTACTAACTATGGCTACACCTTC. Translated, it gives CASSMSTNYGYTF.

As for this clone: The junction does not match germline at one end; this may be a read error. In the same sample, other DNA sequences code for this CDR3. The chain carries TRBV28 and TRBJ1-5; 7 positions agree with TRBD1. From germline, CDR1 is MDHEN and CDR2 SYDVKM. The CDR3 totals 14 residues. In DNA form, the CDR3 reads TGTGCCAGCAGGGATCTTAGGGGGCACCAGCCCCAGCATTTC. Translated, it gives CASRDLRGHQPQHF. Full variable domain (outside the CDR3, taken from reference TRBV28 and TRBJ1-5): DVKVTQSSRYLVKRTGEKVFLECVQDMDHENMFWYRQDPGLGLRLIYFSYDVKMKEKGDIPEGYSVSREKKERFSLILESASTNQTSMYLCASRDLRGHQPQHFGDGTRLSIL.

J is TRBJ2-3 and V is TRBV30, with 9 bases that match TRBD2. The CDR3 is 16 amino acids. V lost 0 bases, J lost 3 bases, and 7 bases stayed unmatched. The germline V gene has CDR1 GTSNPN and CDR2 SVGIG (reference sequence). CDR3 sequence: CAWSVLSGSSTDTQYF. As DNA, the CDR3 is TGTGCCTGGAGTGTACTTAGCGGGAGCTCAACAGATACGCAGTATTTT.

J is TRBJ2-1 and V is TRBV7-9; the match to TRBD1 covers 10 bases. The CDR3 length is 16 residues. CDR1 is SEHNR, CDR2 FQNEAQ, per germline (reference sequence). Unmatched junction bases numbered 7, after V lost 3 bases and J lost 5 bases. DNA for the CDR3: TGTGCCAGCAGCTTCCGGGACAGGGGTCTACACAATGAGCAGTTCTTC. Its translation is CASSFRDRGLHNEQFF.

The chain combines TRBV29-1 with TRBJ2-2; D remains ambiguous. V was pared by 1 base and J by 7 bases, with 7 bases between. CDR1 and CDR2 from the germline V gene are SQVTM and ANQGSEA. The CDR3 runs to 12 residues. CDR3 region: CSVEGSSGELFF. The DNA of the CDR3 is TGCAGCGTTGAAGGGAGCAGCGGGGAGCTGTTTTTT.

The CDR3 DNA reads TGTGCCAGCAGCAGCAGGGGCGCGGAGACCCAGTACTTC. Encoded protein: CASSSRGAETQYF. The chain is built from TRBV6-5 and TRBJ2-5; D may be TRBD1 (6 bases). CDR3 length equals 13 residues. The germline V gene encodes CDR1 MNHEY and CDR2 SVGAGI. The germline V and J ends were trimmed by 6 bases and 5 bases, with 13 bases remaining between them.